A selection of T cell receptor beta chains follows, all from one sample in a study of T cells after posttransplantation cyclophosphamide. Sequencing used immunoSEQ multiplex PCR; TCRdb keeps in-frame clones, though not all of them. The sample yields around 44,000 clones, without any singletons. Sequencing input: PBMCs. These receptors were collected from a man aged 35-49 years in good health, CMV-negative, and a related stem cell transplant donor. Both conserved end residues are part of each CDR3. A D gene is named only where the DNA matches it firmly. The size field reads once, few or many counts, or a class when the clone is expanded.

size,V,D,J,DNA,CDR3
many,TRBV11-3,-,TRBJ1-1,TGTGCCAGCAGCTCCCTCACTGAAGCTTTCTTT,CASSSLTEAFF
many,TRBV5-6,TRBD1,TRBJ2-3,TGTGCCAGCAGCTGGACAGGGTGGGCAGATACGCAGTATTTT,CASSWTGWADTQYF
few,TRBV11-3,TRBD1,TRBJ2-5,TGTGCCAGCAGCCCGGGACAGGGCCAAGAGACCCAGTACTTC,CASSPGQGQETQYF
many,TRBV6-5,-,TRBJ1-4,TGTGCCAGCAGTTCCGGACTTCCTTGGGGTGAAAAACTGTTTTTT,CASSSGLPWGEKLFF
many,TRBV9,TRBD1,TRBJ2-1,TGTGCCAGCAGCGCGGGGACAGGGGCGAATGAGCAGTTCTTC,CASSAGTGANEQFF
many,TRBV7-2,-,TRBJ2-7,TGTGCCAGCAGCGATACTCGAAGAGAGCAGTACTTC,CASSDTRREQYF
many,TRBV7-9,-,TRBJ1-5,TGTGCCAGCAGTTCGGGATTTGGGGGCAATCAGCCCCAGCATTTT,CASSSGFGGNQPQHF
many,TRBV27,-,TRBJ1-1,TGTGCCAGCAGGCGTGGGAACACTGAAGCTTTCTTT,CASRRGNTEAFF
many,TRBV28,TRBD1,TRBJ1-2,TGTGCCAGCAGTTCCCGGGACAGGGGTGCCTATGGCTACACCTTC,CASSSRDRGAYGYTF
many,TRBV7-3,TRBD2,TRBJ2-1,TGTGCCAGCAGCTTAGCCCTAGCGGTTAGTAATGAGCAGTTCTTC,CASSLALAVSNEQFF